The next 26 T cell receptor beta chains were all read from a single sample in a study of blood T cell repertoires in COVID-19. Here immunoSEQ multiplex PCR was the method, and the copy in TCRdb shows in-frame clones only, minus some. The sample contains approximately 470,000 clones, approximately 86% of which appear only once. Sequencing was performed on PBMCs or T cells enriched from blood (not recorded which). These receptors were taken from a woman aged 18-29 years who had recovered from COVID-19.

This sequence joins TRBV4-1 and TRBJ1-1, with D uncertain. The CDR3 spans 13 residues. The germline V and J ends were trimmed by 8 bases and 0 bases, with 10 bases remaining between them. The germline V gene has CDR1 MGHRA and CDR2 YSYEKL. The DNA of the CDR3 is TGCGCCAGCCGGAACAGCCTGAACACTGAAGCTTTCTTT. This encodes CASRNSLNTEAFF.

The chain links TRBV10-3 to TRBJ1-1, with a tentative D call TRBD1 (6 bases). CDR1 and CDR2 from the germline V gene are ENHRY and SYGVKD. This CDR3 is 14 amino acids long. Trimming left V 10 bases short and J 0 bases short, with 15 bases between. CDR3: CATIQGDLNTEAFF. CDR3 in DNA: TGTGCCACTATACAGGGAGACTTGAACACTGAAGCTTTCTTT.

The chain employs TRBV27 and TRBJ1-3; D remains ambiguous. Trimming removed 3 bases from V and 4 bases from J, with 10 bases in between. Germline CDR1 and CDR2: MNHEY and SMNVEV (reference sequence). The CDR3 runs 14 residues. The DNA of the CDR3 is TGTGCCAGCAGTTTCCGGGGTACAGGAAACACCATATATTTT. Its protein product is CASSFRGTGNTIYF.

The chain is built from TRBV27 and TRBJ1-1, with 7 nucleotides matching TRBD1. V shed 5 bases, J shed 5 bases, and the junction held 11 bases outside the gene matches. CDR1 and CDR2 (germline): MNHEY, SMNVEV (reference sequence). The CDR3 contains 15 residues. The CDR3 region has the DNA TGTGCCAGCAGTGTGGGTGCAGGGGGGAGAACTGAAGCTTTCTTT. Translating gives CASSVGAGGRTEAFF.

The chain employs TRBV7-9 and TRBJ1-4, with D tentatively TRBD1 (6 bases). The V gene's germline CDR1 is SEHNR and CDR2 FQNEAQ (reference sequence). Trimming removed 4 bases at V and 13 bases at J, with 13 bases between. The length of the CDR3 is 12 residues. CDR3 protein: CASSSHTTGLFF. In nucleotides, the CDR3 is TGTGCCAGCAGCTCGCATACGACAGGACTGTTTTTT.

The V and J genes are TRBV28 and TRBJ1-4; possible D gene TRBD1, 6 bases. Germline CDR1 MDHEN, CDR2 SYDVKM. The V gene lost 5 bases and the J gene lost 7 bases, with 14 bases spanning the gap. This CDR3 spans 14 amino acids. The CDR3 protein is CASSRQGGGEKLFF. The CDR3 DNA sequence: TGTGCCAGCAGTCGCCAGGGAGGGGGTGAAAAACTGTTTTTT.

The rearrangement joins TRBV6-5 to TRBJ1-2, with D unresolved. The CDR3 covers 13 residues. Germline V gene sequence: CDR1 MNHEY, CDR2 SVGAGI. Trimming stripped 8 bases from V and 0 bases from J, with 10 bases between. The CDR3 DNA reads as TGTGCCAGCGAGGTGGAACCTAACTATGGCTACACCTTC. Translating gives CASEVEPNYGYTF.

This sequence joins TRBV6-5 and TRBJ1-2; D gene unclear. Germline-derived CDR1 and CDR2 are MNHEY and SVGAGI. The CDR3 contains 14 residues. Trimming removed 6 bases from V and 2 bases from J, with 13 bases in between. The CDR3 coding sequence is TGTGCCAGCAGAAGAATGACGGGGAACTATGGCTACACCTTC. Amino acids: CASRRMTGNYGYTF.

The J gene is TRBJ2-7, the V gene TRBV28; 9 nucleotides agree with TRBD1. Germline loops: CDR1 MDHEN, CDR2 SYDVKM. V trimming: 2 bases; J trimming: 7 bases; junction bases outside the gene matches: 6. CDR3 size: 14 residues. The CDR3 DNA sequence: TGTGCCAGCAGTTTACTACAGGGGGCAGGGGAGCAGTACTTC. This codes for CASSLLQGAGEQYF.

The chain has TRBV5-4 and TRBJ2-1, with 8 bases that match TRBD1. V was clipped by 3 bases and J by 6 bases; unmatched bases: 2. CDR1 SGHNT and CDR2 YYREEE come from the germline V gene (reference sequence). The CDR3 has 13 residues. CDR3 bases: TGTGCCAGCAGCTCCGGGACAGGCAATGAGCAGTTCTTC. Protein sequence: CASSSGTGNEQFF.

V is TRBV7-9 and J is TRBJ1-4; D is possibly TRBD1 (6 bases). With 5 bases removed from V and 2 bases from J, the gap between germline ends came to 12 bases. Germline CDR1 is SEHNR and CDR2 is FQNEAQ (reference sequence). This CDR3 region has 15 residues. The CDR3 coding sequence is TGTGCCAGCAGCCCCCCAGGGGTGACTAATGAAAAACTGTTTTTT. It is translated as CASSPPGVTNEKLFF.

CDR3 residues: CASSLPRAGGNYGYTF. The CDR3 nucleotides read TGTGCCAGCAGTTTACCTCGAGCAGGGGGCAACTATGGCTACACCTTC. V usage is TRBV28 and J usage is TRBJ1-2; 8 nucleotides agree with TRBD1. V trimming: 2 bases; J trimming: 2 bases; junction bases outside the gene matches: 7. Germline assignment: CDR1 MDHEN and CDR2 SYDVKM. The CDR3 runs to 16 residues.

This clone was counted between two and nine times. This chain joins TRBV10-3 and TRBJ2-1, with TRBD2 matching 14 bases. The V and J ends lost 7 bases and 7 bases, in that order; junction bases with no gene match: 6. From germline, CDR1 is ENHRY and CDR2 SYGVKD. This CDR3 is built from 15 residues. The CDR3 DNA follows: TGTGCCATCAAAGTCGGACTAGCGGGGGGAAATGAGCAGTTCTTC. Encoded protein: CAIKVGLAGGNEQFF.

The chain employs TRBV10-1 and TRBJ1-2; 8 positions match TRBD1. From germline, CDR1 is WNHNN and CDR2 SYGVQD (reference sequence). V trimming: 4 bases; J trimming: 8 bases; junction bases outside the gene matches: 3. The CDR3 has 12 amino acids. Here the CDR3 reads CASSGAGGGYTF. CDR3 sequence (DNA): TGCGCCAGCAGTGGGGCAGGGGGCGGCTACACCTTC.

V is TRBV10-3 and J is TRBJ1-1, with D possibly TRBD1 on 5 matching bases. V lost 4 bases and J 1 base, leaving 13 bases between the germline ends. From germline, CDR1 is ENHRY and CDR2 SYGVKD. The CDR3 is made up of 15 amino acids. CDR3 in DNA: TGTGCCATCAGTGGGGGAGGGGCTACGAACACTGAAGCTTTCTTT. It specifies CAISGGGATNTEAFF.

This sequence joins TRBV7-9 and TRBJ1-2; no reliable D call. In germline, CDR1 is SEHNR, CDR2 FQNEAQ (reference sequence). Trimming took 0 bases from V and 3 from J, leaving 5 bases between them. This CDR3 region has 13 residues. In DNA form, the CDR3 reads TGTGCCAGCAGCTTAGCCATAGACTATGGCTACACCTTC. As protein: CASSLAIDYGYTF.

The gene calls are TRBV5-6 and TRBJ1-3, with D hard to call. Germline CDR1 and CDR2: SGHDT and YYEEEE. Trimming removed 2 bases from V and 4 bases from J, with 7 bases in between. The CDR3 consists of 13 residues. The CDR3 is CASSFTVGNTIYF. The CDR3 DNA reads TGTGCCAGCAGCTTCACAGTCGGAAACACCATATATTTT.

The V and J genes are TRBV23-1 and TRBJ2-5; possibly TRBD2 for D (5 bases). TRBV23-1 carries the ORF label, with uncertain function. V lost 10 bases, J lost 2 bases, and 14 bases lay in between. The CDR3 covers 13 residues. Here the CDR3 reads CANVGPGQETQYF. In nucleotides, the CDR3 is TGCGCCAACGTGGGTCCGGGGCAAGAGACCCAGTACTTC.

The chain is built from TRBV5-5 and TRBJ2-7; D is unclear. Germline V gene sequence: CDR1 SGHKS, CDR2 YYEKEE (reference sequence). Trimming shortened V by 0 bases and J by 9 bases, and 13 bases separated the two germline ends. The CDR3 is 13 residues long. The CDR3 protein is CASSLEQAITQYF. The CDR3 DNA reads TGTGCCAGCAGCTTGGAGCAGGCCATAACGCAGTACTTC.

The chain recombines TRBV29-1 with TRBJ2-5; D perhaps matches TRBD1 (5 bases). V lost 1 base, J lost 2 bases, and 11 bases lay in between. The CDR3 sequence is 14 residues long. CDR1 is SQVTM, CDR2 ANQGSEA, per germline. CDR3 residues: CSVEGRAAQETQYF. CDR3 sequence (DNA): TGCAGCGTTGAAGGCAGGGCGGCTCAAGAGACCCAGTACTTC.

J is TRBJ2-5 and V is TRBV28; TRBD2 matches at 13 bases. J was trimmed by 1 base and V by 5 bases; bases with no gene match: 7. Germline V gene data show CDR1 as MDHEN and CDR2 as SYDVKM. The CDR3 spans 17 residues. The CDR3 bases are TGTGCCAGCAGTCCCCGGACTAGCGGGGGACCCCAAGAGACCCAGTACTTC. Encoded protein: CASSPRTSGGPQETQYF.

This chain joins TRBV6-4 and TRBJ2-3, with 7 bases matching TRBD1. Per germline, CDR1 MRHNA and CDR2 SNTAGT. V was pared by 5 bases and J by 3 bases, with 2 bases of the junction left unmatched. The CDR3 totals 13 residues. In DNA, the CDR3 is TGTGCCAGCAGTCGACAGGGAACAGATACGCAGTATTTT. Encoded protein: CASSRQGTDTQYF.

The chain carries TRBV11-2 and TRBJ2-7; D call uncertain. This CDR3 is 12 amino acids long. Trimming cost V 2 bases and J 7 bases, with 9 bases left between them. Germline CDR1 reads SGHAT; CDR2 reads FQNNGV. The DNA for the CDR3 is TGTGCCAGCAGCTTATCCACGAGGGAGCAGTACTTC. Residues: CASSLSTREQYF.

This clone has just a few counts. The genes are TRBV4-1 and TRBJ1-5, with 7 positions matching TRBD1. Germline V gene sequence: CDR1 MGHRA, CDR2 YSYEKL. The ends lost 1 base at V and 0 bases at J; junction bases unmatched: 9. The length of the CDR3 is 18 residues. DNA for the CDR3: TGCGCCAGCAGCCAAGGCCTGACAGGGACCTATAGCAATCAGCCCCAGCATTTT. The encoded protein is CASSQGLTGTYSNQPQHF.

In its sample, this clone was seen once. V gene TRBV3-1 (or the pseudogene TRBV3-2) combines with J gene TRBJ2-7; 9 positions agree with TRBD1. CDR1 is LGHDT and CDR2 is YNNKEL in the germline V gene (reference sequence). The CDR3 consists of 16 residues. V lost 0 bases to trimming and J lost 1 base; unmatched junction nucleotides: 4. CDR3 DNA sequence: TGTGCCAGCAGCCAAGACTTGACAGGGGGTTCCTACGAGCAGTACTTC. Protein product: CASSQDLTGGSYEQYF.

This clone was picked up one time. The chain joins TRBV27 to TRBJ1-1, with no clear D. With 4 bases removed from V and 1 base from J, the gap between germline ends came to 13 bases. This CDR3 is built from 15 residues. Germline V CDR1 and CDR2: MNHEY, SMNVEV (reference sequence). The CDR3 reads CASSWRFGGNTEAFF. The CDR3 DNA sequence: TGTGCCAGCAGTTGGAGGTTCGGTGGGAACACTGAAGCTTTCTTT.